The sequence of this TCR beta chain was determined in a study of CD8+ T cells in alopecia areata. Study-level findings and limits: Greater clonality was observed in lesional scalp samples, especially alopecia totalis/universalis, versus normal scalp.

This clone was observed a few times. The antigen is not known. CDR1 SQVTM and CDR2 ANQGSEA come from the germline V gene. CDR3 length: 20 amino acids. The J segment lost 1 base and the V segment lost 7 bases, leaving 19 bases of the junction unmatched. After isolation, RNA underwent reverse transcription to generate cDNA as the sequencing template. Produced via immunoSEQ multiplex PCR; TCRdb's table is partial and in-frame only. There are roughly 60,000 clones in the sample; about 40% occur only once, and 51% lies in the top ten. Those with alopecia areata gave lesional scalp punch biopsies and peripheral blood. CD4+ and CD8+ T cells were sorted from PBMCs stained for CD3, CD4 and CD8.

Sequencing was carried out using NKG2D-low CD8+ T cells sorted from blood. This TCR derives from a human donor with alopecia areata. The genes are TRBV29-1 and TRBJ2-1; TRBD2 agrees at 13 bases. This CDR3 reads CSERPLSTSGRLRSYNEQFF. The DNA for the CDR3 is TGCAGCGAACGCCCCCTTTCGACTAGCGGGAGGCTCCGGTCCTACAATGAGCAGTTCTTC.